This T cell receptor gamma chain was recorded in a study of gamma-delta chains in newborns, infants, children. Study overall: Polyclonal expansion of innate γδ T cells after birth follows microbial exposure.

A word on this clone: A read error is likely here: a far larger clone is one base away. The identical CDR3 is also encoded by other nucleotide sequences in the sample.

TCRdb reapplied CATT to the reads. This table has 900 or so gamma-chain clones, around 64% appearing once. The CDR3 totals 15 residues. The ends lost 3 bases at V and 7 bases at J; junction bases unmatched: 3. Germline CDR1 and CDR2: GITISATS and ISYDGTV (reference sequence). This TCR was sampled from a child who was a newborn, infant or young child, either healthy, febrile or measles-vaccinated (not recorded which). Sequenced input: blood. The chain combines TRGV9 with TRGJP. Since TCRdb gives no J gene, matching the DNA to germline was used here to assign it. DNA of the CDR3: TGTGCCTTGTGGGAGCAGGAGTTGGGCAAAAAAATCAAGGTATTT. This encodes CALWEQELGKKIKVF.